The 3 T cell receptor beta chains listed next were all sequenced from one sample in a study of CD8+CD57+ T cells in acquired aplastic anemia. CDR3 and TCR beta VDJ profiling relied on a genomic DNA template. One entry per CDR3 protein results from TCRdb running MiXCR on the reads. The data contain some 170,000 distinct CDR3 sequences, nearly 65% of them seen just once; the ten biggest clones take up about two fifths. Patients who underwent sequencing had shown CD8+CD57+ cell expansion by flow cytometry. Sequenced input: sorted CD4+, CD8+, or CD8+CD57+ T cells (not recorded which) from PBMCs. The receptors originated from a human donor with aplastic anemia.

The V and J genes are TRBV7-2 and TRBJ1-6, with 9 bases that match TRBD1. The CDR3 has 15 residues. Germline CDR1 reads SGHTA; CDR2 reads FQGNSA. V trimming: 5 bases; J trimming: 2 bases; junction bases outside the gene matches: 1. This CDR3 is CASSGTGPYNSPLHF. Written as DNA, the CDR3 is TGTGCCAGCAGCGGGACAGGGCCCTATAATTCACCCCTCCACTTT. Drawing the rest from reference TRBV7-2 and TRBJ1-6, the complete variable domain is GAGVSQSPSNKVTEKGKDVELRCDPISGHTALYWYRQSLGQGLEFLIYFQGNSAPDKSGLPSDRFSAERTGGSVSTLTIQRTQQEDSAVYLCASSGTGPYNSPLHFGNGTRLTVT.

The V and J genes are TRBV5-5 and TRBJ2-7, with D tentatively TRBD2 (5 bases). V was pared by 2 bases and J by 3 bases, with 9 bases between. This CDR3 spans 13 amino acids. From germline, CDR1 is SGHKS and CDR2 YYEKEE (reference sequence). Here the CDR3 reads CASSLGDYYEQYF. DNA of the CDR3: TGTGCCAGCAGCTTAGGTGACTACTACGAGCAGTACTTC.

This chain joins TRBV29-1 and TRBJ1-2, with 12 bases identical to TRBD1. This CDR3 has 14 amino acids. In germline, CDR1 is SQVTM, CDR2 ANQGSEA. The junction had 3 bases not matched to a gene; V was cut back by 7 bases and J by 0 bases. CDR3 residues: CSAGQGAANYGYTF. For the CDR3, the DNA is TGCAGCGCGGGACAGGGGGCCGCTAACTATGGCTACACCTTC.